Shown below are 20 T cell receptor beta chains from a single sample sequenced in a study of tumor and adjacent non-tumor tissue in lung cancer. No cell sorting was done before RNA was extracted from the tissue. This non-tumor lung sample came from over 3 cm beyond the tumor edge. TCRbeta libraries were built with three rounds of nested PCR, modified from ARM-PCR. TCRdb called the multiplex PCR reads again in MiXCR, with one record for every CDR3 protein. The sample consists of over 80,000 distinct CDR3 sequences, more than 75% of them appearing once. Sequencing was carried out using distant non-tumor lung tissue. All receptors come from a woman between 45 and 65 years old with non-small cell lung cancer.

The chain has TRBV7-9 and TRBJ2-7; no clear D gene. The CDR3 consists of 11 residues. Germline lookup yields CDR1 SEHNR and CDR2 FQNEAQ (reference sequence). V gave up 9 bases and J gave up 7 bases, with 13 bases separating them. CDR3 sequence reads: CASNFLGEQYF. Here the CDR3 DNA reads TGTGCCAGTAACTTTCTTGGGGAGCAGTACTTC. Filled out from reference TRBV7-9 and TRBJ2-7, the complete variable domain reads DTGVSQNPRHKITKRGQNVTFRCDPISEHNRLYWYRQTLGQGPEFLTYFQNEAQLEKSRLLSDRFSAERPKGSFSTLEIQRTEQGDSAMYLCASNFLGEQYFGPGTRLTVT.

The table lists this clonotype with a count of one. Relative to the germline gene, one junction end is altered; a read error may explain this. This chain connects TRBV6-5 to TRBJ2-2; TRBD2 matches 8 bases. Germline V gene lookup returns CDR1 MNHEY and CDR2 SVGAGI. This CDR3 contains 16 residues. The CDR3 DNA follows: TGTGCCAGCAGTTTCCAGACTAGCGCTAGCATCGGGGAGCTGTTATTT. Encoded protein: CASSFQTSASIGELLF.

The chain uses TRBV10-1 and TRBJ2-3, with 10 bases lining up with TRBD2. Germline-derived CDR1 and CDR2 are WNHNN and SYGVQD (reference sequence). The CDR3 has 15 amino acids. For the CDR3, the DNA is TGCGTTAGCAGAGCGAGCGGGAGGGAAACAGATACGCAGTATTTT. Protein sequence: CVSRASGRETDTQYF.

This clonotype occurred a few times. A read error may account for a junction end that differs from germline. The CDR3 protein is CAGSFRGGYSNQPQHF. CDR3 DNA: TGTGCCGGCAGTTTCAGGGGGGGATATAGCAATCAGCCCCAGCATTTT. The V gene is TRBV28, the J gene TRBJ1-5; 7 nucleotides align to TRBD1. The CDR3 is made up of 16 amino acids. The germline gives CDR1 MDHEN, CDR2 SYDVKM. Full variable domain (rest looked up from reference TRBV28 and TRBJ1-5): DVKVTQSSRYLVKRTGEKVFLECVQDMDHENMFWYRQDPGLGLRLIYFSYDVKMKEKGDIPEGYSVSREKKERFSLILESASTNQTSMYLCAGSFRGGYSNQPQHFGDGTRLSIL.

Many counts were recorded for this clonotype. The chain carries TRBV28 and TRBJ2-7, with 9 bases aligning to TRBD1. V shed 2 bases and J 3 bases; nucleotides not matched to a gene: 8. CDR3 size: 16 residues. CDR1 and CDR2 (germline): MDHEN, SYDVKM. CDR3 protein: CASSLDRDRADYEQYF. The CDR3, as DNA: TGTGCCAGCAGTTTAGACCGGGACAGGGCGGACTACGAGCAGTACTTC.

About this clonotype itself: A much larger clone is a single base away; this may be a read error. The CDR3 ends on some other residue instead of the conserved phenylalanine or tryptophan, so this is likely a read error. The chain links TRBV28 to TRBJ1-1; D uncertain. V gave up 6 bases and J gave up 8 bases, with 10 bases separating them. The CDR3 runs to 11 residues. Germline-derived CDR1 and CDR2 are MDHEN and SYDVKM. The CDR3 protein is CASSRYREAFS. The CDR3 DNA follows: TGTGCCAGCAGCCGGTACCGCGAAGCTTTCTCT.

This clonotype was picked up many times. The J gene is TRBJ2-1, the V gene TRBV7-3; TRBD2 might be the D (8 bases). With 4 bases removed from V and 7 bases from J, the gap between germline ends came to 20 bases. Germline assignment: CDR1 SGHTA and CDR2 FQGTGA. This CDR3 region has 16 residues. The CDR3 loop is CASSSAGTERGNEQFF. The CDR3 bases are TGTGCCAGCAGCTCAGCCGGGACAGAGCGGGGGAATGAGCAGTTCTTC.

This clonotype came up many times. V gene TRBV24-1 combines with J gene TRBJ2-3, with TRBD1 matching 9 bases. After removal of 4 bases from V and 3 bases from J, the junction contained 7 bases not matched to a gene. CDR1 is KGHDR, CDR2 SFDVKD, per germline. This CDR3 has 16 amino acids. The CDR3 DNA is TGTGCCACCAGTGACCGTGACAGGGGGGTTACAGATACGCAGTATTTT. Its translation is CATSDRDRGVTDTQYF.

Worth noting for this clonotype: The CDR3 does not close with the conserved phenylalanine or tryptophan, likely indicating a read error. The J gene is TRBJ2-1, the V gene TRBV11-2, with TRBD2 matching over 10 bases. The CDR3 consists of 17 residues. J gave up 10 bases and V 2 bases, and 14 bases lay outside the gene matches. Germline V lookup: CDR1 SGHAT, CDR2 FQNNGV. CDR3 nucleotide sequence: TGTGCCAGCAGCTTACGGGTTACTAGCGGGGTGGCCGGCGAGCAGTTCCTC. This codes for CASSLRVTSGVAGEQFL.

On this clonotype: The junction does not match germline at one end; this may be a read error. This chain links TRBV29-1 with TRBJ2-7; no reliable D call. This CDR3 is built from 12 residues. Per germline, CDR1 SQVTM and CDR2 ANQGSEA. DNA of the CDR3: TGCAGCGTTCTGACGGATACCTACGAACAGTACTTC. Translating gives CSVLTDTYEQYF.

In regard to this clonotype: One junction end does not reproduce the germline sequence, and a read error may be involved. In nucleotides, the CDR3 is TGTGTCAGCAATAAAGGGGGGGAGATCAACACTAAAGCTTTCTTT. It encodes CVSNKGGEINTKAFF. The chain uses TRBV6-6 and TRBJ1-1, with a possible D match to TRBD1 (6 bases). Germline assignment: CDR1 MNHNY and CDR2 SVGAGI (reference sequence). This CDR3 comprises 15 residues.

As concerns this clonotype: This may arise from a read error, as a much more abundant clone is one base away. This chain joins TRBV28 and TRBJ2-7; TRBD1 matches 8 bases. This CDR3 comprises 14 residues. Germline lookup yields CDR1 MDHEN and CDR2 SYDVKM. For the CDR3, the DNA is TGTACCAGCAGTCCGGACAGGGAGTCCTACGAGCAGTACTTC. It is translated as CTSSPDRESYEQYF.

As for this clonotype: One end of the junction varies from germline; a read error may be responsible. The CDR3 loop reads CPSSLPQGEVQPQHF. The CDR3 DNA follows: TGTCCCAGCAGTTTACCACAGGGGGAGGTTCAGCCCCAACATTTT. The rearrangement uses TRBV28 and TRBJ1-5; 8 bases are a match to TRBD1. Germline CDR1 is MDHEN and CDR2 is SYDVKM. The CDR3 covers 15 residues.

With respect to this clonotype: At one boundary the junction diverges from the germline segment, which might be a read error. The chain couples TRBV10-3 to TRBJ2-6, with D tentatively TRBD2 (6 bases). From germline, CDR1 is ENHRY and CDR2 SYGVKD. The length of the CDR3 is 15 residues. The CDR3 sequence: CAISEWDSGANVLSF. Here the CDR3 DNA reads TGTGCCATCAGTGAGTGGGACTCTGGGGCCAACGTCCTGAGTTTT.

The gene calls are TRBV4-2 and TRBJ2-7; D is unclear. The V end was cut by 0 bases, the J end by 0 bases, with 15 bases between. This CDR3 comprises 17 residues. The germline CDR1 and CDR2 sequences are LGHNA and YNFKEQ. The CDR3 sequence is CASSQETSSPYSYEQYF. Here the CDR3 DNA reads TGTGCCAGCAGCCAAGAAACCTCTAGTCCGTACTCCTACGAGCAGTACTTC.

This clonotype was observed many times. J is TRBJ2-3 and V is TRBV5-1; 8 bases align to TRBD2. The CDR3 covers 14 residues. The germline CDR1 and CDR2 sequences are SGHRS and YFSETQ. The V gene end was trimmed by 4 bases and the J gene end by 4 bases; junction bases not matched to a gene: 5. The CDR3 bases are TGCGCCAGCAGCCCGGGAGGGCCGGCAGATACGCAGTATTTT. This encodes CASSPGGPADTQYF.

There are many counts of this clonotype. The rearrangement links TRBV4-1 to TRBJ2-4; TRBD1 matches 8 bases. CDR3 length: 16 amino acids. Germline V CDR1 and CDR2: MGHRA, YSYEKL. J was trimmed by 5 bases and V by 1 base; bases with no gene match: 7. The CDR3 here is CASSQGKDRAENIQYF. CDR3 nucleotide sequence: TGCGCCAGCAGCCAAGGAAAGGACAGGGCTGAAAACATTCAGTACTTC.

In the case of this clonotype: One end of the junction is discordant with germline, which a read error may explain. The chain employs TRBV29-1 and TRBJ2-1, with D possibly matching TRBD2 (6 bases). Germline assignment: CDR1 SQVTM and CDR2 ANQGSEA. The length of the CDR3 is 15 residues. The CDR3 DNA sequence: TGCAGCGTTGAACTATCCGGGAGCTCCTGCAATGAGCAATTCTTC. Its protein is CSVELSGSSCNEQFF.

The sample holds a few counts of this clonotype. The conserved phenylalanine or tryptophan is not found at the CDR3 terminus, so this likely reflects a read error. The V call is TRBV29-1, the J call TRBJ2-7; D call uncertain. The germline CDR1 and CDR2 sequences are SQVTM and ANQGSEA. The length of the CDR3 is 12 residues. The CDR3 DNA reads TGCAGTGTTGAGTCACTTTATGACGAGCAGTACTTA. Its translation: CSVESLYDEQYL.

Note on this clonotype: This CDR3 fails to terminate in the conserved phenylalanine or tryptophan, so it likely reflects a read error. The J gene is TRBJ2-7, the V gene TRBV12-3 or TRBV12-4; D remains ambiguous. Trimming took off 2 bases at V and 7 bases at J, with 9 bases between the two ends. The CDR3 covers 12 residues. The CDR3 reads CASSLPLGEQYM. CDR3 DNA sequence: TGTGCCAGCAGTTTACCGCTCGGAGAGCAGTACATG.